Presented here are 30 T cell receptor beta chains from one specimen sequenced in a study of blood T cell repertoires in COVID-19 (dated by TCRdb to 2020 to 2021). The receptor library was made with the immunoSEQ multiplex PCR assay. What TCRdb holds here is the immuneACCESS table cut down to in-frame rearrangements. Part of the clones is not present; checked against another copy, under half of the missing clones reflect an unresolved V gene, and the others are unexplained. Recorded for this sample are roughly 55,000 clones; 65% to 85% of them occurred a single time. The ten largest account for 15% of the sample. Sequenced sample: peripheral blood. The origin of the receptors is a human donor with active or convalescent COVID-19. The donor label of this sample is uncertain.

This rearrangement joins TRBV27 to TRBJ1-1; D may be TRBD1 (5 bases). Germline CDR1 MNHEY, CDR2 SMNVEV (reference sequence). Trimming pared 2 bases from V and 1 base from J, leaving 17 bases between. This CDR3 is 17 amino acids long. CDR3 bases: TGTGCCAGCAGTTTAATATGGGGCAGGTTAGAGAACACTGAAGCTTTCTTT. It yields the protein CASSLIWGRLENTEAFF.

The chain links TRBV6-1 to TRBJ2-5, with D perhaps matching TRBD2 (5 bases). CDR1 and CDR2 (germline): MNHNS, SASEGT. CDR3 length: 16 amino acids. Deletions cut 3 bases from V and 4 bases from J, with 18 bases between. The CDR3 sequence is CASSEVRLRGPETQYF. The CDR3 DNA reads as TGTGCCAGCAGTGAGGTCCGGCTGCGAGGGCCAGAGACCCAGTACTTC.

The chain couples TRBV2 to TRBJ2-7; 7 bases are a match to TRBD2. CDR3 size: 15 residues. Germline assignment: CDR1 SNHLY and CDR2 FYNNEI. V shed 6 bases and J 3 bases; nucleotides not matched to a gene: 11. CDR3 coding DNA: TGTGCCAGCAGCCCGGGGGGAGCGGGGTACTACGAGCAGTACTTC. It codes for CASSPGGAGYYEQYF.

This clone has only a few counts. The rearrangement joins TRBV9 to TRBJ1-4, with D possibly TRBD1 on 6 matching bases. The J call is uncertain, as TRBJ2-2 better fits the DNA end. The CDR3 has 17 residues. Looked up from germline, CDR1 is SGDLS and CDR2 is YYNGEE. Here the CDR3 DNA reads TGTGCCAGCAGCGACCCCCCGGACAGAACTTACCCCGGGGAGCTGTTTTTT. Its translation is CASSDPPDRTYPGELFF.

The gene calls are TRBV7-9 and TRBJ1-1; no firm D call. The germline gives CDR1 SEHNR, CDR2 FQNEAQ (reference sequence). CDR3 size: 14 residues. V lost 5 bases and J 3 bases, leaving 13 bases between the germline ends. CDR3 nucleotides: TGTGCCAGCAGCCCAGAGGCAAGAGACACTGAAGCTTTCTTT. Translating it yields CASSPEARDTEAFF.

The V and J genes are TRBV19 and TRBJ2-7, with 7 bases lining up with TRBD1. Germline CDR1 and CDR2: LNHDA and SQIVND (reference sequence). V lost 3 bases, J lost 5 bases, and 4 bases stayed unmatched. This CDR3 is 13 amino acids long. CDR3 bases: TGTGCCAGTAGTATTACAGGGGCAAACGAGCAGTACTTC. It is translated as CASSITGANEQYF.

V usage is TRBV30 and J usage is TRBJ2-1; possibly TRBD2 for D (6 bases). The CDR3 loop spans 15 amino acids. CDR1 GTSNPN and CDR2 SVGIG come from the germline V gene (reference sequence). V lost 0 bases to trimming and J lost 8 bases, with 17 bases between them. The CDR3 protein is CAWSVRTAGIHEQFF. CDR3 sequence (DNA): TGTGCCTGGAGTGTACGGACGGCGGGGATACATGAGCAGTTCTTC.

The chain employs TRBV9 and TRBJ1-3; TRBD1 matches at 7 bases. V trimming: 0 bases; J trimming: 0 bases; junction bases outside the gene matches: 6. The CDR3 runs to 17 residues. The germline gives CDR1 SGDLS, CDR2 YYNGEE. The CDR3 DNA reads as TGTGCCAGCAGCGTAGGGATTCGGGACAGCTCTGGAAACACCATATATTTT. The encoded protein is CASSVGIRDSSGNTIYF.

V is TRBV19 and J is TRBJ1-5; D possibly corresponds to TRBD1 (6 bases). Germline V gene data show CDR1 as LNHDA and CDR2 as SQIVND (reference sequence). V lost 9 bases and J lost 2, with 11 bases in between. CDR3 length: 13 amino acids. The CDR3 region has the DNA TGTGCCAGCTCCCCAGGGGGCAATCAGCCCCAGCATTTT. This translates into CASSPGGNQPQHF.

This rearrangement joins TRBV3-1 (or the pseudogene TRBV3-2) to TRBJ2-6, with 8 bases lining up with TRBD1. Germline assignment: CDR1 LGHDT and CDR2 YNNKEL (reference sequence). V lost 3 bases, J lost 1 base, and 8 bases stayed unmatched. This CDR3 is 18 amino acids long. The CDR3 protein is CASSHPRDRISGANVLTF. The CDR3 DNA sequence: TGTGCCAGCAGCCACCCACGGGACAGGATTTCTGGGGCCAACGTCCTGACTTTC.

The chain links TRBV7-2 to TRBJ1-4; 8 nucleotides align to TRBD1. The CDR3 runs 15 residues. V lost 5 bases and J lost 6; bases outside the gene matches: 8. The germline gives CDR1 SGHTA, CDR2 FQGNSA. The CDR3 reads CASSPTGVRDEKLFF. For the CDR3, the DNA is TGTGCCAGCAGCCCGACAGGGGTTCGGGATGAAAAACTGTTTTTT.

V gene TRBV27 combines with J gene TRBJ2-1; 10 nucleotides match TRBD2. The CDR3 covers 17 residues. Per the germline V gene, CDR1 is MNHEY and CDR2 is SMNVEV (reference sequence). V was clipped by 6 bases and J by 7 bases; unmatched bases: 15. CDR3 residues: CASSPTSLAGAMNEQFF. The CDR3 DNA reads TGTGCCAGCAGCCCCACGTCTCTAGCGGGAGCTATGAATGAGCAGTTCTTC.

This clone occurred a few times. This chain links TRBV19 with TRBJ1-5; a possible D gene is TRBD1 (6 bases). CDR3 length equals 15 residues. V gave up 6 bases and J gave up 7 bases, with 19 bases separating them. Germline V lookup: CDR1 LNHDA, CDR2 SQIVND (reference sequence). For the CDR3, the DNA is TGTGCCAGTAGCGCCCAAGCAGGTGGGGGCCAGCCCCAGCATTTT. It codes for CASSAQAGGGQPQHF.

The chain has TRBV9 and TRBJ2-1; D might be TRBD2 (6 bases). Trimming shortened V by 4 bases and J by 0 bases, and 23 bases separated the two germline ends. CDR1 and CDR2 (germline): SGDLS, YYNGEE. The CDR3 covers 19 residues. The CDR3 reads CASSPRELALTSSYNEQFF. CDR3 DNA: TGTGCCAGCAGCCCCAGGGAACTAGCCCTTACGAGCTCCTACAATGAGCAGTTCTTC.

This chain joins TRBV27 and TRBJ2-2; D gene ambiguous. The CDR3 has 13 residues. Germline loops: CDR1 MNHEY, CDR2 SMNVEV (reference sequence). The V gene lost 3 bases and the J gene lost 4 bases, with 6 bases spanning the gap. CDR3 amino acids: CASSFHSTGELFF. DNA for the CDR3: TGTGCCAGCAGTTTCCACTCCACCGGGGAGCTGTTTTTT.

This clone was observed a handful of times. The gene calls are TRBV7-6 and TRBJ2-7; TRBD1 matches 9 bases. The J segment lost 1 base and the V segment lost 1 base, leaving 2 bases of the junction unmatched. Germline V CDR1 and CDR2: SGHVS, FNYEAQ. The CDR3 totals 15 residues. CDR3 region: CASSLVTGGSYEQYF. In DNA, the CDR3 is TGTGCCAGCAGCTTAGTGACAGGGGGGTCCTACGAGCAGTACTTC.

The chain employs TRBV19 and TRBJ2-7; 11 bases align to TRBD1. In germline, CDR1 is LNHDA, CDR2 SQIVND (reference sequence). This CDR3 is built from 14 residues. Trimming cost V 4 bases and J 3 bases; bases outside gene matches: 2. In DNA, the CDR3 is TGTGCCAGTAGTAGGACAGGGGGCAGCTACGAGCAGTACTTC. It specifies CASSRTGGSYEQYF.

The CDR3 is CASSWPGLAANEQYF. The CDR3 DNA reads TGTGCCAGCAGCTGGCCGGGACTAGCGGCCAACGAGCAGTACTTC. The chain is built from TRBV7-9 and TRBJ2-7; TRBD2 matches at 11 bases. This CDR3 contains 15 residues. Germline-derived CDR1 and CDR2 are SEHNR and FQNEAQ (reference sequence). Trimming removed 4 bases from V and 5 bases from J; junction bases left unmatched: 7. Full variable domain (outside the CDR3, taken from reference TRBV7-9 and TRBJ2-7): DTGVSQNPRHKITKRGQNVTFRCDPISEHNRLYWYRQTLGQGPEFLTYFQNEAQLEKSRLLSDRFSAERPKGSFSTLEIQRTEQGDSAMYLCASSWPGLAANEQYFGPGTRLTVT.

V is TRBV6-4 and J is TRBJ1-2; D gene unclear. V gave up 6 bases and J gave up 7 bases, with 18 bases separating them. The CDR3 runs to 14 residues. The germline gives CDR1 MRHNA, CDR2 SNTAGT. The DNA for the CDR3 is TGTGCCAGCAGCCCCGGAGACGCGTCGGGTGGCTACACCTTC. This encodes CASSPGDASGGYTF.

The chain carries TRBV5-1 and TRBJ2-1, with D perhaps matching TRBD2 (6 bases). Germline lookup yields CDR1 SGHRS and CDR2 YFSETQ. Deletions cut 9 bases from V and 4 bases from J, with 14 bases between. The CDR3 runs 13 residues. As DNA, the CDR3 is TGCGCCACGGGCCATGGGGGGTACAATGAGCAGTTCTTC. Its translation is CATGHGGYNEQFF.

The rearrangement links TRBV29-1 to TRBJ1-4; TRBD1 agrees at 11 bases. Looked up from germline, CDR1 is SQVTM and CDR2 is ANQGSEA. J gave up 8 bases and V 7 bases, and 6 bases lay outside the gene matches. The CDR3 length is 13 residues. The chain's CDR3 is CSAIRDRGEKLFF. CDR3 in DNA: TGCAGCGCCATCCGGGACAGGGGGGAAAAACTGTTTTTT.

CDR3 amino acids: CATSRDRGNYGYTF. For the CDR3, the DNA is TGTGCCACCAGCAGAGATCGGGGGAACTATGGCTACACCTTC. The chain recombines TRBV15 with TRBJ1-2; D perhaps matches TRBD1 (5 bases). V lost 0 bases, J lost 2 bases, and 7 bases lay in between. CDR1 and CDR2 (germline): LNHNV, YYDKDF (reference sequence). The CDR3 length is 14 residues.

The DNA of the CDR3 is TGCGCCAGCAGCCGACCGCTCGGACTAGCGGGAGAGACCCAGTACTTC. Translated: CASSRPLGLAGETQYF. V and J are TRBV5-1 and TRBJ2-5, with 11 bases fitting TRBD2. Per the germline V gene, CDR1 is SGHRS and CDR2 is YFSETQ. CDR3 size: 16 residues. The V gene end was trimmed by 4 bases and the J gene end by 4 bases; junction bases not matched to a gene: 9.

The V and J genes are TRBV19 and TRBJ2-5; 14 positions match TRBD2. CDR1 and CDR2 (germline): LNHDA, SQIVND (reference sequence). The CDR3 length is 17 residues. J was trimmed by 4 bases and V by 1 base; bases with no gene match: 5. Here the CDR3 DNA reads TGTGCCAGTAGTATAGGAAGGGGGACTAGCGGGAGAGAGACCCAGTACTTC. Its translation: CASSIGRGTSGRETQYF.

V and J are TRBV18 and TRBJ2-5; TRBD2 matches at 9 bases. V dropped 1 base and J dropped 1; count of bases not matched to a gene: 4. The germline gives CDR1 KGHSH, CDR2 LQKENI. The CDR3 extends over 16 amino acids. The CDR3, as DNA: TGTGCCAGCTCACCACGGGGAGCGGGAGGCCAAGAGACCCAGTACTTC. It translates to CASSPRGAGGQETQYF.

This chain joins TRBV11-2 and TRBJ2-7; tentative D call: TRBD1 (5 bases). The germline V gene encodes CDR1 SGHAT and CDR2 FQNNGV. Deletions cut 5 bases from V and 1 base from J, with 24 bases between. This CDR3 is built from 18 residues. The CDR3 sequence: CASSPSPRDSLYSYEQYF. CDR3 DNA: TGTGCCAGCAGCCCCAGCCCCCGCGACAGCTTATATTCCTACGAGCAGTACTTC.

The J gene is TRBJ2-2, the V gene TRBV6-9; the D gene is possibly TRBD2 (5 bases). Looked up from germline, CDR1 is MNHGY and CDR2 is SVAAGI. The length of the CDR3 is 13 residues. Trimming cost V 4 bases and J 7 bases, with 10 bases left between them. CDR3 loop: CASSSLEGGELFF. The CDR3 DNA follows: TGTGCCAGCAGTTCCCTAGAGGGCGGGGAGCTGTTTTTT.

CDR3 coding DNA: TGTGCCAGCAGCGGGTCCAGCTCCTACGAGCAGTACTTC. This gives the protein CASSGSSSYEQYF. This sequence joins TRBV6-5 and TRBJ2-7; D unclear. V gave up 6 bases and J gave up 0 bases, with 9 bases separating them. Germline-derived CDR1 and CDR2 are MNHEY and SVGAGI. This CDR3 is built from 13 residues.

This chain uses TRBV11-3 with TRBJ2-7, with TRBD1 matching 9 bases. This CDR3 has 17 amino acids. From germline, CDR1 is SGHNT and CDR2 YENEEA. The ends lost 5 bases at V and 7 bases at J; junction bases unmatched: 18. The CDR3: CASSPTPDWDRVEEQYF. The CDR3 nucleotides read TGTGCCAGCAGCCCAACCCCCGACTGGGACAGGGTAGAGGAGCAGTACTTC.

The chain uses TRBV27 and TRBJ2-7, with a possible D match to TRBD1 (6 bases). Trimming removed 6 bases at V and 6 bases at J, with 15 bases between. CDR1 is MNHEY, CDR2 SMNVEV, per germline (reference sequence). CDR3 length equals 13 residues. The CDR3 is CASRYNRVSEQYF. As DNA, the CDR3 is TGTGCCAGCAGATACAACAGGGTATCCGAGCAGTACTTC.